This TCR beta chain was obtained from a study of Graves' ophthalmopathy and Graves' hyperthyroidism. Trimming pared 5 bases from V and 3 bases from J, leaving 11 bases between. The CDR3 contains 14 residues. Looked up from germline, CDR1 is SEHNR and CDR2 is FQNEAQ (reference sequence). Amplification of TCR beta CDR3 regions used RNA transcripts. HTBI-primed first-round RT-PCR preceded second-round multiplex PCR. TCRdb independently ran MiXCR on the multiplex PCR reads; one entry per CDR3 protein. Seen here are hundreds of thousands of distinct CDR3 sequences, about a fifth observed once, and the top ten hold approximately 6.9%.

The material sequenced was peripheral blood. The V call is TRBV7-9, the J call TRBJ1-5, with a tentative D call TRBD1 (6 bases). The TCR originated in a woman aged 18-29 years with stable Graves' hyperthyroidism. Some clones in this sample may be carry-over from other donors' samples. The CDR3 bases are TGTGCCAGCAGCCCATGGGACATCAATCAGCCCCAGCATTTT. It yields the protein CASSPWDINQPQHF.